Listed below are T cell receptor beta chains from one sample, sequenced in a study of blood T cell repertoires in COVID-19. Sequencing was performed with immunoSEQ multiplex PCR; in TCRdb, only in-frame clones are kept and a portion is missing. This repertoire shows around 94,000 clones, approximately 80% found once; its top ten account for 3.4%. The sample taken for sequencing was peripheral blood. These receptor sequences come from a man aged 50-60 years with acute or convalescent COVID-19. Both conserved end residues are part of each CDR3. The D gene is left open where the match is weak. A clone size is listed for some rows: how often the clone was seen (once, few, many), or a class if it is expanded.

j_gene: TRBJ2-1
d_gene: -
v_gene: TRBV5-8
abundance: few
CDR3aa: CASETWTANNEQFF
CDR3nt: TGTGCCAGCGAAACGTGGACAGCGAACAATGAGCAGTTCTTC

j_gene: TRBJ1-5
d_gene: TRBD1
v_gene: TRBV6-2/TRBV6-3
abundance: -
CDR3aa: CASSGTGQSTSSNQPQHF
CDR3nt: TGTGCCAGCAGTGGGACGGGACAGTCCACTTCGAGCAATCAGCCCCAGCATTTT

j_gene: TRBJ2-1
d_gene: -
v_gene: TRBV28
abundance: -
CDR3aa: CASSFHGLSLLHEQFF
CDR3nt: TGTGCCAGCAGTTTCCATGGACTCTCCTTGTTACATGAGCAGTTCTTC

j_gene: TRBJ1-5
d_gene: TRBD1
v_gene: TRBV18
abundance: -
CDR3aa: CASSPPPPDRVLQPQHF
CDR3nt: TGTGCCAGCTCACCTCCCCCTCCCGACAGGGTCCTCCAGCCCCAGCATTTT

j_gene: TRBJ2-7
d_gene: TRBD1
v_gene: TRBV29-1
abundance: -
CDR3aa: CSVQGTGAAYEQYF
CDR3nt: TGCAGCGTCCAGGGGACAGGGGCCGCCTACGAGCAGTACTTC

j_gene: TRBJ2-6
d_gene: -
v_gene: TRBV29-1
abundance: -
CDR3aa: CSVDNSGANVLTF
CDR3nt: TGCAGCGTTGACAACTCTGGGGCCAACGTCCTGACTTTC

j_gene: TRBJ1-2
d_gene: -
v_gene: TRBV6-2/TRBV6-3
abundance: -
CDR3aa: CASSSRGANYGYTF
CDR3nt: TGTGCCAGCAGTTCCCGAGGAGCCAACTATGGCTACACCTTC

j_gene: TRBJ1-1
d_gene: -
v_gene: TRBV3-1/TRBV3-2
abundance: -
CDR3aa: CASRPGGMNTEAFF
CDR3nt: TGTGCCAGCAGACCCGGGGGGATGAACACTGAAGCTTTCTTT

j_gene: TRBJ2-1
d_gene: TRBD2
v_gene: TRBV6-5
abundance: -
CDR3aa: CASSYAPSGNEQFF
CDR3nt: TGTGCCAGCAGTTACGCCCCTAGCGGGAATGAGCAGTTCTTC

j_gene: TRBJ1-2
d_gene: -
v_gene: TRBV19
abundance: -
CDR3aa: CASSIGINRGYTF
CDR3nt: TGTGCCAGTAGTATCGGGATTAACAGAGGCTACACCTTC

j_gene: TRBJ2-7
d_gene: -
v_gene: TRBV5-8
abundance: once
CDR3aa: CASSLLQGTATLYEQYF
CDR3nt: TGTGCCAGCAGCCTCCTCCAGGGGACCGCCACCCTCTACGAGCAGTACTTC

j_gene: TRBJ1-5
d_gene: -
v_gene: TRBV30
abundance: -
CDR3aa: CAWSVGQNQPQHF
CDR3nt: TGTGCCTGGAGTGTCGGTCAAAACCAGCCCCAGCATTTT

j_gene: TRBJ1-1
d_gene: -
v_gene: TRBV4-3
abundance: -
CDR3aa: CASSQVGSLSTEAFF
CDR3nt: TGCGCCAGCAGCCAAGTTGGGAGCCTGAGCACTGAAGCTTTCTTT

j_gene: TRBJ1-5
d_gene: TRBD1
v_gene: TRBV6-5
abundance: -
CDR3aa: CASGTVQRNQPQHF
CDR3nt: TGTGCCAGCGGGACAGTCCAGCGCAATCAGCCCCAGCATTTT

j_gene: TRBJ2-5
d_gene: TRBD1
v_gene: TRBV19
abundance: -
CDR3aa: CASRGQEQETQYF
CDR3nt: TGTGCCAGTAGGGGACAGGAACAAGAGACCCAGTACTTC

j_gene: TRBJ2-6
d_gene: TRBD1
v_gene: TRBV6-6
abundance: -
CDR3aa: CASSPGTGDPGANVLTF
CDR3nt: TGTGCCAGCAGTCCCGGGACAGGGGACCCTGGGGCCAACGTCCTGACTTTC

j_gene: TRBJ2-5
d_gene: TRBD2
v_gene: TRBV5-1
abundance: -
CDR3aa: CASYWGGGEETQYF
CDR3nt: TGCGCCAGCTACTGGGGCGGGGGAGAAGAGACCCAGTACTTC

j_gene: TRBJ2-1
d_gene: -
v_gene: TRBV3-1/TRBV3-2
abundance: -
CDR3aa: CASSQAGADEQFF
CDR3nt: TGTGCCAGCAGCCAAGCTGGGGCCGATGAGCAGTTCTTC

j_gene: TRBJ1-1
d_gene: -
v_gene: TRBV21-1
abundance: -
CDR3aa: CASIRTEAFF
CDR3nt: TGTGCCAGCATCCGGACTGAAGCTTTCTTT

j_gene: TRBJ2-7
d_gene: -
v_gene: TRBV6-5
abundance: -
CDR3aa: CASSFSDRTYEQYF
CDR3nt: TGTGCCAGCAGCTTCTCCGACAGAACCTACGAGCAGTACTTC

j_gene: TRBJ2-1
d_gene: -
v_gene: TRBV7-2
abundance: -
CDR3aa: CASSSGSYNEQFF
CDR3nt: TGTGCCAGCAGCTCAGGGTCCTACAATGAGCAGTTCTTC

j_gene: TRBJ2-3
d_gene: -
v_gene: TRBV4-3
abundance: -
CDR3aa: CASSLGERRDTDTQYF
CDR3nt: TGCGCCAGCAGCCTTGGTGAGAGGCGGGACACAGATACGCAGTATTTT

j_gene: TRBJ2-5
d_gene: -
v_gene: TRBV28
abundance: few
CDR3aa: CASSLLANQETQYF
CDR3nt: TGTGCCAGCAGTTTATTGGCAAACCAAGAGACCCAGTACTTC

j_gene: TRBJ2-5
d_gene: -
v_gene: TRBV9
abundance: -
CDR3aa: CASSVLTNTPQETQYF
CDR3nt: TGTGCCAGCAGCGTCCTGACTAATACCCCACAAGAGACCCAGTACTTC

j_gene: TRBJ1-6
d_gene: -
v_gene: TRBV28
abundance: -
CDR3aa: CASSRQTPQTLHF
CDR3nt: TGTGCCAGCAGCCGACAGACTCCCCAGACCCTCCACTTT

j_gene: TRBJ2-1
d_gene: -
v_gene: TRBV6-6
abundance: -
CDR3aa: CASSYSTGEQFF
CDR3nt: TGTGCCAGCAGTTACTCGACGGGTGAGCAGTTCTTC

j_gene: TRBJ2-1
d_gene: TRBD2
v_gene: TRBV9
abundance: -
CDR3aa: CASSTKAGAGYNEQFF
CDR3nt: TGTGCCAGCAGCACTAAAGCGGGAGCCGGCTACAATGAGCAGTTCTTC

j_gene: TRBJ2-2
d_gene: -
v_gene: TRBV19
abundance: -
CDR3aa: CASSPSTASGELFF
CDR3nt: TGTGCCAGTAGTCCCTCGACTGCTAGCGGGGAGCTGTTTTTT

j_gene: TRBJ2-2
d_gene: TRBD1
v_gene: TRBV19
abundance: -
CDR3aa: CASSEQGSAGELFF
CDR3nt: TGTGCCAGTAGTGAACAGGGGTCGGCCGGGGAGCTGTTTTTT

j_gene: TRBJ2-3
d_gene: TRBD1
v_gene: TRBV19
abundance: once
CDR3aa: CASSIGLDRAGTQYF
CDR3nt: TGTGCCAGTAGTATTGGTCTTGACAGGGCCGGTACGCAGTATTTT

j_gene: TRBJ2-4
d_gene: -
v_gene: TRBV6-2/TRBV6-3
abundance: -
CDR3aa: CASSLQLLGGRENIQYF
CDR3nt: TGTGCCAGCAGCCTGCAGTTACTGGGGGGACGGGAGAACATTCAGTACTTC

j_gene: TRBJ1-2
d_gene: -
v_gene: TRBV6-6
abundance: -
CDR3aa: CASSYPRGEYYGYTF
CDR3nt: TGTGCCAGCAGTTACCCGCGGGGGGAATACTATGGCTACACCTTC

j_gene: TRBJ2-1
d_gene: -
v_gene: TRBV5-1
abundance: -
CDR3aa: CASKDVTGFNEQFF
CDR3nt: TGCGCCAGCAAGGATGTGACAGGTTTCAATGAGCAGTTCTTC

j_gene: TRBJ1-5
d_gene: -
v_gene: TRBV5-1
abundance: -
CDR3aa: CASSWGDSNQPQHF
CDR3nt: TGCGCCAGCAGCTGGGGGGATAGCAATCAGCCCCAGCATTTT

j_gene: TRBJ2-2
d_gene: -
v_gene: TRBV7-2
abundance: -
CDR3aa: CASSFTGSYGELFF
CDR3nt: TGTGCCAGCAGCTTCACGGGGTCGTACGGGGAGCTGTTTTTT

j_gene: TRBJ2-5
d_gene: -
v_gene: TRBV4-2
abundance: -
CDR3aa: CASSQDGRDQETQYF
CDR3nt: TGTGCCAGCAGCCAAGATGGGCGGGACCAAGAGACCCAGTACTTC

j_gene: TRBJ1-5
d_gene: TRBD1
v_gene: TRBV19
abundance: -
CDR3aa: CASREGQVNQPQHF
CDR3nt: TGTGCCAGTAGGGAAGGACAGGTTAATCAGCCCCAGCATTTT

j_gene: TRBJ1-5
d_gene: TRBD1
v_gene: TRBV30
abundance: -
CDR3aa: CAWSGTASNQPQHF
CDR3nt: TGTGCCTGGAGCGGGACAGCTAGCAATCAGCCCCAGCATTTT

j_gene: TRBJ2-2
d_gene: TRBD1
v_gene: TRBV7-6
abundance: -
CDR3aa: CASSLEAGGGTGELFF
CDR3nt: TGTGCCAGCAGCTTAGAGGCAGGGGGTGGCACCGGGGAGCTGTTTTTT

j_gene: TRBJ2-1
d_gene: TRBD2
v_gene: TRBV27
abundance: -
CDR3aa: CASSWVAGADEQFF
CDR3nt: TGTGCCAGCAGTTGGGTAGCGGGGGCTGATGAGCAGTTCTTC

j_gene: TRBJ2-1
d_gene: -
v_gene: TRBV18
abundance: -
CDR3aa: CASSPGTPSYNEQFF
CDR3nt: TGTGCCAGCTCCCCCGGGACACCTTCCTACAATGAGCAGTTCTTC